The T cell receptor (beta chain) under discussion was sequenced for a study of blood T cell repertoires in COVID-19 (dated by TCRdb to the early 2020s). For the wider study: Samples covering the acute and convalescent phases of COVID-19 were provided by collaborators in the United States, Italy and Spain. The samples were drawn from two sources: the first 160 participants of the ongoing ImmuneRACE study, and 1,000 to 1,500 subjects contributed by 6 global collaborators. A freely available public database, intended as a resource for researchers studying the immune response to SARS-CoV-2, is where the repertoires were released. Where available, HLA class I and class II types were taken from metadata supplied by the sample provider and were not determined by assay-based typing. Deeply sampled blood TCRbeta repertoires from subjects exposed to, actively infected with, or recovered from COVID-19 were included in the dataset. Sample metadata almost always included a de-identified subject ID, COVID-19 status, age in years and sex. The material from the prospective study consisted of cDNA or gDNA derived from T cells, B-cell-depleted T cells, or PBMCs.

Based on the germline V gene, the CDR1 and CDR2 sequences are ENHRY and SYGVKD. From its cysteine to its phenylalanine, the CDR3 spans 15 amino acids. Kept here is only the CDR3 DNA, which spans 45 bases and is read in frame from base 1. V ends up 8 bases short and J 1 base short, with an unmatched junction base count of 9. Overall study outcomes, separate from this receptor: The amount of clinical and demographic metadata varied by source and participant and was provided uncurated.

The collaborating institutions used their own protocols to collect whole blood in K2EDTA tubes. Collaborator samples were shipped for TCRbeta analysis as frozen whole blood, isolated PBMCs, or DNA extracted from either sample type. The immunoSEQ Assay, a bias-controlled multiplex PCR, was used to amplify TCRbeta CDR3 regions from genomic DNA. Concerning the study's data processing: The number of nucleated cells in each sample was estimated from the amplification of reference gene primers within the assay. To quantify the absolute abundance of each unique TCRbeta CDR3 rearrangement, sequence reads were collapsed and filtered. For each sample, productive Simpson clonality was calculated as the square root of Simpson's diversity index over productive rearrangements. Sourced from immuneACCESS, this table was stored by TCRdb with only in-frame sequences that have V and J called. A share of the clones is absent; for the studies checked, an unresolved V gene accounts for under half, and the remainder has no known explanation. That table gives V, J and clone size, and the DNA gave D and trimming. The sample table contains 150,000 to 200,000 clones; only one count was recorded for roughly 90% of them. In total, the top ten clones hold approximately 3% of the sample.

This clone was found a few times. Its antigen target is currently unknown. It has no much larger one-base neighbor in the sample; base qualities were not kept. This TCR was recovered from a man between 60 and 70 years old with acute or convalescent COVID-19. Sequenced: peripheral blood. The chain was built from TRBV10-3 and TRBJ2-3; 7 bases in between match TRBD1. CDR3 protein: CAIAGTESGTDTQYF. The DNA sequence reads TGTGCCATCGCCGGGACAGAATCCGGCACAGATACGCAGTATTTT.